The rows below give T cell receptor beta chains drawn from one sample of a study of T cell repertoires in cytomegalovirus infection. TCRdb reprocessed the reads via MiXCR and lists one record per CDR3 protein. This sample has 510,000 or so distinct CDR3 sequences, with more than 20% found just once. The sample comprised PBMCs. The receptors here all came from a human donor in good health (CMV status not recorded). Some clones in this sample may be carry-over from other donors' samples. CDR3s include the opening cysteine and the closing phenylalanine or tryptophan. A D gene is named only where the DNA matches it firmly. Only part of the rows carry a size: once, few, many, or a class if the clone is expanded.

v_gene	j_gene	abundance	d_gene	CDR3aa	CDR3nt
TRBV6-1	TRBJ2-1	many	TRBD2	CASSEGVAGGDEQFF	TGTGCCAGCAGTGAAGGAGTAGCGGGAGGAGATGAGCAGTTCTTC
TRBV7-2	TRBJ2-3	many	TRBD2	CASSSSGSTDTQYF	TGTGCCAGCAGCTCTAGCGGGAGCACAGATACGCAGTATTTT
TRBV6-4	TRBJ1-1	NA	TRBD1	CASSTGQGMNTEAFF	TGTGCCAGCAGTACGGGACAGGGCATGAACACTGAAGCTTTCTTT
TRBV7-8	TRBJ1-2	NA	TRBD1	CASSLSETGGLSYGYTF	TGTGCCAGCAGCTTAAGTGAAACAGGGGGCTTGAGCTATGGCTACACCTTC
TRBV4-1	TRBJ1-2	many	NA	CASSQDQVSRGYTF	TGCGCCAGCAGCCAAGATCAGGTCTCGAGAGGCTACACCTTC
TRBV20-1	TRBJ1-3	NA	NA	CSAREGGVSSGNTIYF	TGCAGTGCTAGAGAGGGGGGGGTTAGCTCTGGAAACACCATATATTTT
TRBV29-1	TRBJ1-2	NA	NA	CSALRGGDYTF	TGCAGCGCCCTAAGGGGGGGAGACTACACCTTC
TRBV20-1	TRBJ2-5	NA	NA	CSARVAGKETQYF	TGCAGTGCTAGAGTTGCGGGCAAAGAGACCCAGTACTTC
TRBV19	TRBJ2-1	few	TRBD2	CASSTRLAGLLNEQFF	TGTGCCAGTAGTACAAGACTAGCGGGACTACTCAATGAGCAGTTCTTC
TRBV10-3	TRBJ2-1	few	NA	CAIRGIRGDEQFF	TGTGCCATCAGAGGGATCAGGGGAGATGAGCAGTTCTTC
TRBV12-3/TRBV12-4	TRBJ1-5	many	TRBD1	CASSPGTGVQPQHF	TGTGCCAGCAGTCCTGGGACAGGGGTTCAGCCCCAGCATTTT
TRBV11-2	TRBJ2-7	NA	NA	CASSLDRGPHYEQYF	TGTGCCAGCAGCTTAGATAGAGGACCGCACTACGAGCAGTACTTC
TRBV4-2	TRBJ1-1	few	TRBD1	CASSKGQGWDTEAFF	TGTGCCAGCAGCAAAGGACAGGGATGGGACACTGAAGCTTTCTTT
TRBV29-1	TRBJ1-2	NA	TRBD1	CSAYLRDRGGVENYGYTF	TGCAGCGCCTACCTCCGGGACAGGGGGGGGGTAGAGAACTATGGCTACACCTTC
TRBV3-1	TRBJ2-3	NA	TRBD2	CASSPPRLAGRTDTQYF	TGTGCCAGCAGCCCCCCCCGACTAGCGGGCCGCACAGATACGCAGTATTTT
TRBV7-2	TRBJ1-5	many	TRBD1	CASSPTGVSNQPQHF	TGTGCCAGCAGCCCGACAGGGGTCAGCAATCAGCCCCAGCATTTT
TRBV6-2/TRBV6-3	TRBJ1-5	NA	TRBD1	CASSLRDRGPNQPQHF	TGTGCCAGCAGTCTCCGGGACAGGGGTCCAAATCAGCCCCAGCATTTT
TRBV5-1	TRBJ1-4	NA	NA	CASRQGNNEKLFF	TGCGCCAGCAGGCAGGGGAATAATGAAAAACTGTTTTTT
TRBV28	TRBJ2-4	NA	NA	CASNPPQAGPAKNIQYF	TGTGCCAGCAACCCCCCCCAGGCAGGCCCAGCCAAAAACATTCAGTACTTC
TRBV7-9	TRBJ2-3	many	TRBD2	CASSSLWASGREDTQYF	TGTGCCAGCAGCTCCCTTTGGGCTAGCGGGAGGGAGGATACGCAGTATTTT
TRBV4-1	TRBJ2-1	many	NA	CASSQDEGTHVNEQFF	TGCGCCAGCAGCCAAGATGAGGGGACGCATGTCAATGAGCAGTTCTTC
TRBV7-8	TRBJ1-4	many	TRBD1	CASSPDRVVTNEKLFF	TGTGCCAGCAGCCCGGACAGGGTGGTAACTAATGAAAAACTGTTTTTT
TRBV9	TRBJ2-6	NA	NA	CASSVGLQDSGANVLTF	TGTGCCAGCAGCGTCGGGCTTCAGGACTCTGGGGCCAACGTCCTGACTTTC
TRBV29-1	TRBJ2-1	few	TRBD2	CSVVGAGAYNEQFF	TGCAGCGTTGTGGGAGCGGGAGCCTACAATGAGCAGTTCTTC
TRBV27	TRBJ2-1	NA	NA	CANNGWERNEQFF	TGTGCCAATAATGGGTGGGAGAGAAATGAGCAGTTCTTC
TRBV20-1	TRBJ1-5	NA	NA	CSARTPGPNQPQHF	TGCAGTGCGAGGACTCCGGGACCCAATCAGCCCCAGCATTTT
TRBV24-1	TRBJ2-3	few	NA	CATSGEGSKWADTQYF	TGTGCCACCAGTGGCGAGGGATCAAAGTGGGCAGATACGCAGTATTTT
TRBV11-2	TRBJ1-2	once	NA	CASSYSAGNWHYGYTF	TGTGCCAGCAGCTACTCCGCGGGTAATTGGCACTATGGCTACACCTTC
TRBV11-3	TRBJ1-1	NA	NA	CASSFARADTEAFF	TGTGCCAGCAGCTTCGCCAGAGCTGACACTGAAGCTTTCTTT
TRBV6-2/TRBV6-3	TRBJ2-7	NA	NA	CASREPGTQFTRIF	TGTGCCAGCAGAGAGCCCGGGACCCAATTTACTCGGATCTTC
TRBV6-6	TRBJ2-7	NA	TRBD2	CASSFQSGLANYEQYF	TGTGCCAGCAGTTTCCAAAGCGGACTAGCTAATTACGAGCAGTACTTC
TRBV20-1	TRBJ1-6	many	TRBD1	CSAQTDREGSPLHF	TGCAGTGCTCAAACGGACAGGGAGGGATCACCCCTCCACTTT
TRBV6-5	TRBJ1-3	many	TRBD1	CASSRGQSSGNTIYF	TGTGCCAGCAGTCGGGGACAGAGCTCTGGAAACACCATATATTTT
TRBV9	TRBJ2-7	NA	TRBD1	CASSVGGQILSYEQYF	TGTGCCAGCAGCGTAGGGGGACAGATCCTCTCCTACGAGCAGTACTTC
TRBV19	TRBJ2-1	once	TRBD2	CASSFLAGVVNEQFF	TGTGCCAGTAGTTTTCTAGCGGGAGTAGTCAATGAGCAGTTCTTC
TRBV3-1	TRBJ1-3	few	NA	CASSPGQGNTIYF	TGTGCCAGCAGCCCCGGACAGGGAAACACCATATATTTT
TRBV6-5	TRBJ1-2	few	NA	CASSSGTWANYGYTF	TGTGCCAGCAGTTCCGGGACATGGGCTAACTATGGCTACACCTTC
TRBV5-1	TRBJ2-7	many	NA	CASSSLPGTYEQYF	TGCGCCAGCAGCTCCCTCCCGGGAACCTACGAGCAGTACTTC
TRBV30	TRBJ1-2	NA	NA	CAWRRGGRGGYTF	TGTGCCTGGAGGAGGGGGGGACGAGGGGGCTACACCTTC
TRBV11-2	TRBJ2-5	NA	NA	CASSLIRQETQYF	TGTGCCAGCAGCTTAATTAGACAAGAGACCCAGTACTTC
TRBV7-2	TRBJ2-5	many	NA	CASSPLVGTQYF	TGTGCCAGCAGCCCGCTCGTAGGGACCCAGTACTTC
TRBV18	TRBJ1-1	NA	NA	CASSNFISTGGNGEAFF	TGTGCCAGCTCAAACTTTATCTCTACAGGAGGTAACGGTGAAGCTTTCTTT
TRBV2	TRBJ1-4	NA	NA	CASRRDGNEKLFF	TGTGCCAGCAGGCGGGACGGTAATGAAAAACTGTTTTTT
TRBV7-9	TRBJ2-5	many	NA	CASSLGRVSGGETQYF	TGTGCCAGCAGCTTAGGCAGGGTTAGTGGCGGAGAGACCCAGTACTTC
TRBV12-3/TRBV12-4	TRBJ1-1	many	NA	CASTPGARRVEAFF	TGTGCCAGCACCCCGGGGGCTCGGAGAGTTGAAGCTTTCTTT
TRBV7-6	TRBJ2-4	few	TRBD2	CASSRVGEGWPKNIQYF	TGTGCCAGCAGCCGCGTAGGGGAGGGATGGCCCAAAAACATTCAGTACTTC
TRBV15	TRBJ1-6	NA	NA	CATSRKGRAYNSPLHF	TGTGCCACCAGCAGAAAAGGACGGGCGTATAATTCACCCCTCCACTTT
TRBV6-1	TRBJ1-1	NA	TRBD1	CASRGTGEGAEAFF	TGTGCCAGCAGGGGGACAGGGGAGGGGGCTGAAGCTTTCTTT
TRBV2	TRBJ1-5	NA	TRBD1	CASSLQGIQPQHF	TGTGCCAGCAGCTTACAGGGGATTCAGCCCCAGCATTTT
TRBV6-2/TRBV6-3	TRBJ1-2	NA	NA	CASSYPLPGYTF	TGTGCCAGCAGTTACCCATTACCTGGCTACACCTTC
TRBV7-2	TRBJ1-4	NA	NA	CASSSPMGVHNEKLFF	TGTGCCAGCAGCTCCCCAATGGGAGTCCATAATGAAAAACTGTTTTTT
TRBV5-4	TRBJ1-2	NA	NA	CASSPGGGAPSYGYTF	TGTGCCAGCAGCCCCGGGGGAGGGGCCCCTTCCTATGGCTACACCTTC
TRBV19	TRBJ1-2	NA	TRBD1	CASSTGQGIGGYTF	TGTGCCAGTAGTACGGGACAGGGAATAGGTGGCTACACCTTC
TRBV6-6	TRBJ2-2	NA	NA	CASSLREYTGELFF	TGTGCCAGCAGTCTAAGGGAATACACCGGGGAGCTGTTTTTT
TRBV28	TRBJ2-1	many	NA	CASSSEVYNEQFF	TGTGCCAGCAGTTCGGAAGTCTACAATGAGCAGTTCTTC